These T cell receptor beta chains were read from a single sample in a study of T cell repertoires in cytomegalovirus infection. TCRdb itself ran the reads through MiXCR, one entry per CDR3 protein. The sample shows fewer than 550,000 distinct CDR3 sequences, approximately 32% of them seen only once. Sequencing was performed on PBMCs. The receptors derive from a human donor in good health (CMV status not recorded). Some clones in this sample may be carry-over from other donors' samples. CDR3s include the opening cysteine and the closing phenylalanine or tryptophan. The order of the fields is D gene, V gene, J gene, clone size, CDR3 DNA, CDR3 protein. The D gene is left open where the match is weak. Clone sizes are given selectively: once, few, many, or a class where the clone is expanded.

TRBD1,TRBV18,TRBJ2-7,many,TGTGCCAGCTCACTCCGGACAGGCCCCGACGAGCAGTACTTC,CASSLRTGPDEQYF
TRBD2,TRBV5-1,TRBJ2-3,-,TGCGCCAGCAGCCTCCCTCAAGCGGGGGGCTTGCAGGTTACGCAGTATTTT,CASSLPQAGGLQVTQYF
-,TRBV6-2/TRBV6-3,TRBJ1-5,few,TGTGCCAGCAGTTACAGCGGGGGGCCTCAGCCCCAGCATTTT,CASSYSGGPQPQHF
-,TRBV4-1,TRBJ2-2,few,TGCGCCAGCAGCCGTCAAGACACCGGGGAGCTGTTTTTT,CASSRQDTGELFF
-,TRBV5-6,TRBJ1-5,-,TGTGCCAGCAGCTATCGCTTGTGGCAGAATAGCAATCAGCCCCAGCATTTT,CASSYRLWQNSNQPQHF
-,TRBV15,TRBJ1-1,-,TGTGCCACCAGCAAAAACAGGGATATCGACACTGAAGCTTTCTTT,CATSKNRDIDTEAFF
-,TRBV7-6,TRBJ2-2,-,TGTGCCAGCAGCTTTACAGGGTCCCCGGAGCTGTTTTTT,CASSFTGSPELFF
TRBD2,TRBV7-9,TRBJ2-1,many,TGTGCCAGCAGCCCCGGCGGGGGGCCCTCCTACAATGAGCAGTTCTTC,CASSPGGGPSYNEQFF
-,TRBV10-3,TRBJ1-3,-,TGTGCCATCAGTGAGATGGGGGTCTCTGGAAACACCATATATTTT,CAISEMGVSGNTIYF
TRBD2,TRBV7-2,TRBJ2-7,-,TGTGCCAGCAGCTCGTTGACTAGCGGATACGAGCAGTACTTC,CASSSLTSGYEQYF
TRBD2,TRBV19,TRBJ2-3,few,TGTGCCAGTAGTATACTAGCGGGGTCTAGCACAGATACGCAGTATTTT,CASSILAGSSTDTQYF
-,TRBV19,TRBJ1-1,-,TGTGCCAGTAGTATACCCCGACAGCCCCTGAACACTGAATCTTTCTTT,CASSIPRQPLNTESFF
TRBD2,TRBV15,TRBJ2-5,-,TGTGCCACCAGCAGGCGGACTAGCGCGGAGACCCAGTACTTC,CATSRRTSAETQYF
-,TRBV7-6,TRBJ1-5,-,TGTGCCAGCAGCCTAGGGCAGTCCCGCAATCAGCCCCAGCATTTT,CASSLGQSRNQPQHF
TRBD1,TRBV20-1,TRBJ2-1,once,TGCAGTGCGGCTGGACAGGACTCCTACAATGAGCAGTTCTTC,CSAAGQDSYNEQFF
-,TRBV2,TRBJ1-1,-,TGTGCCAGCAGGGGGCGGAGGGAATTAGCTTTCTTT,CASRGRRELAFF